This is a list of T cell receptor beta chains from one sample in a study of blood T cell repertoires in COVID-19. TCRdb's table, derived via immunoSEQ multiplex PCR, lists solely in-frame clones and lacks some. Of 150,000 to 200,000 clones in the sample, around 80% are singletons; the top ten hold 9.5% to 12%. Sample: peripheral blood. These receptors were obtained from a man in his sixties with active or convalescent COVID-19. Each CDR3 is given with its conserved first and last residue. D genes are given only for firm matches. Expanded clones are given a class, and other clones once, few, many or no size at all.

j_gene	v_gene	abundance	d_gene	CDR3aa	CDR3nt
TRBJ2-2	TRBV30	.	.	CAWSEVSENTGELFF	TGTGCCTGGAGTGAGGTCAGCGAGAACACCGGGGAGCTGTTTTTT
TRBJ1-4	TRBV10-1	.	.	CASRPGGGYEKLFF	TGCGCCAGCAGGCCGGGGGGCGGGTATGAAAAACTGTTTTTT
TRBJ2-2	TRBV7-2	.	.	CASSLARLANTGELFF	TGTGCCAGCAGCTTAGCACGGCTAGCGAACACCGGGGAGCTGTTTTTT
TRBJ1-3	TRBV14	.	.	CASSAQGYTIYF	TGTGCCAGCAGTGCACAGGGTTACACCATATATTTT
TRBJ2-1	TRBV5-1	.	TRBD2	CASSLTSGSYNEQFF	TGCGCCAGCAGCTTGACTAGCGGGTCCTACAATGAGCAGTTCTTC
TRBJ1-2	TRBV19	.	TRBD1	CASSIRDSAYGYTF	TGTGCCAGTAGTATCCGGGACAGCGCTTATGGCTACACCTTC
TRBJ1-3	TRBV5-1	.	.	CASSMDSSGNTIYF	TGCGCCAGCAGCATGGACAGTTCTGGAAACACCATATATTTT
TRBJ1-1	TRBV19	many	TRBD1	CASSAMTGLKPNTEAFF	TGTGCCAGTAGTGCCATGACAGGGCTCAAACCGAACACTGAAGCTTTCTTT
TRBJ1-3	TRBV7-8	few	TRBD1	CASSLGETGVSGNTIYF	TGTGCCAGCAGCTTAGGAGAAACAGGGGTCTCTGGAAACACCATATATTTT
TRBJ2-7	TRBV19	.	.	CASSTRGTYEQYF	TGTGCCAGTAGTACCAGGGGCACCTACGAGCAGTACTTC
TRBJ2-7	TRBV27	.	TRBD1	CASSPGQGYEQYF	TGTGCCAGCAGTCCCGGACAGGGCTACGAGCAGTACTTC
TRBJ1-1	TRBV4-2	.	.	CASSPQRATEAFF	TGTGCCAGCAGCCCGCAGCGGGCCACTGAAGCTTTCTTT
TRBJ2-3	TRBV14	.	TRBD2	CASSLLAGGVTDTQYF	TGTGCCAGCAGCCTTCTAGCGGGGGGAGTCACAGATACGCAGTATTTT
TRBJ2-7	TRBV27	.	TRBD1	CAGSADRANEQYF	TGTGCCGGCAGCGCCGACAGGGCAAACGAGCAGTACTTC
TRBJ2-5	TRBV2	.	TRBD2	CASRTGLAGQETQYF	TGTGCCAGCAGGACGGGACTAGCGGGGCAAGAGACCCAGTACTTC
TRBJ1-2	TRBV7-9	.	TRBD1	CASSHQDRADGYTF	TGTGCCAGCAGCCATCAGGACAGGGCTGATGGCTACACCTTC
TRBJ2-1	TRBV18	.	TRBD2	CASSPPSGEYNEQFF	TGTGCCAGCTCACCCCCCAGCGGGGAGTACAATGAGCAGTTCTTC